This T cell receptor beta chain was identified in a study of blood T cells in healthy people across ages. Every participating donor contributed 8.5 to 10 milliliters of peripheral blood through a draw. Germline CDR1 and CDR2: LGHDT and YNNKEL (reference sequence). The CDR3 has 14 residues. V was clipped by 0 bases and J by 7 bases, with 12 bases between them. With a J-beta primer mix and a sample-barcoded 5' primer, a second PCR ran about 7 to 11 cycles. A 12-random-nucleotide template-switch adaptor tagged each cDNA molecule. TCRdb recomputed calls from the 5' RACE reads with MiXCR, one row per CDR3 protein. This table has approximately 1.5 million distinct CDR3 sequences, roughly 32% appearing once. As for this clonotype: The antigen remains unidentified.

Study-level results: CMV status of donors was not determined, possibly confounding expanded clonotype changes.

The chain carries TRBV3-1 and TRBJ1-2, with D perhaps matching TRBD1 (6 bases). The source is a woman aged 25-40 years in good health. Sequences were obtained from blood. The CDR3 sequence is CASSQEAGVGGYTF. For the CDR3, the DNA is TGTGCCAGCAGCCAAGAAGCAGGGGTGGGTGGCTACACCTTC.